Listed below are T cell receptor beta chains from one sample, sequenced in a study of T cells in localized non-small cell lung cancer. Clones were read by immunoSEQ multiplex PCR, and TCRdb kept only the in-frame ones, dropping some. The sample lists about 59,000 clones, about 90% occurring once. Specimen: peripheral blood, collected before any cancer treatment. These TCRs come from a man aged 40 to 70 with stage I squamous cell lung carcinoma. CDR3s include the opening cysteine and the closing phenylalanine or tryptophan. Each record gives: V gene, clone size, D gene, J gene, CDR3 protein, CDR3 DNA. D genes are given only for firm matches. Clone size appears in some rows only: once, few, many, or a class for an expanded clone.

TRBV7-2	.	.	TRBJ2-1	CASSRGRTGYNEQFF	TGTGCCAGCAGCAGAGGGAGGACAGGCTACAATGAGCAGTTCTTC
TRBV6-1	.	TRBD1	TRBJ2-7	CASSDMDRASYEQYF	TGTGCCAGCAGTGACATGGACAGGGCGTCCTACGAGCAGTACTTC
TRBV9	.	TRBD2	TRBJ2-1	CASSPLAGGYTEQFF	TGTGCCAGCAGCCCTCTAGCGGGAGGGTACACTGAGCAGTTCTTC
TRBV28	.	.	TRBJ1-1	CASSGVVNTEAFF	TGTGCCAGCAGTGGTGTGGTTAACACTGAAGCTTTCTTT
TRBV6-1	.	TRBD1	TRBJ1-5	CASSVDRGGQPQHF	TGTGCCAGCAGTGTAGACAGGGGCGGTCAGCCCCAGCATTTT
TRBV6-5	once	.	TRBJ2-3	CASSYDPQGDTQYF	TGTGCCAGCAGTTATGACCCGCAAGGGGATACGCAGTATTTT
TRBV6-5	.	.	TRBJ1-3	CASSYGRGPGNTIYF	TGTGCCAGCAGTTACGGAAGAGGGCCTGGAAACACCATATATTTT
TRBV7-2	.	.	TRBJ2-3	CASSPAGASDTQYF	TGTGCCAGCAGCCCTGCCGGGGCCTCAGATACGCAGTATTTT
TRBV27	.	TRBD2	TRBJ2-3	CASSFPSGSTDTQYF	TGTGCCAGCAGTTTCCCTAGCGGGAGCACAGATACGCAGTATTTT
TRBV4-2	.	TRBD1	TRBJ1-5	CASSQDGVETGVSAQHF	TGTGCCAGCAGCCAAGACGGTGTCGAGACAGGGGTGTCAGCCCAGCATTTT
TRBV29-1	.	.	TRBJ1-1	CSVRTGVWTEAFF	TGCAGCGTGCGCACGGGGGTTTGGACTGAAGCTTTCTTT
TRBV2	.	TRBD1	TRBJ2-1	CASSTDRGGNEQFF	TGTGCCAGCAGTACGGACAGGGGCGGCAATGAGCAGTTCTTC
TRBV5-6	.	.	TRBJ1-1	CASSRTGMNTEAFF	TGTGCCAGCAGTCGGACGGGAATGAACACTGAAGCTTTCTTT
TRBV19	.	.	TRBJ2-7	CASSIRGHTGTPSSYEQYF	TGTGCCAGTAGTATTCGCGGGCACACCGGGACTCCCTCCTCCTACGAGCAGTACTTC
TRBV6-6	few	.	TRBJ1-1	CASSFTNTEAFF	TGTGCCAGCAGTTTCACGAACACTGAAGCTTTCTTT